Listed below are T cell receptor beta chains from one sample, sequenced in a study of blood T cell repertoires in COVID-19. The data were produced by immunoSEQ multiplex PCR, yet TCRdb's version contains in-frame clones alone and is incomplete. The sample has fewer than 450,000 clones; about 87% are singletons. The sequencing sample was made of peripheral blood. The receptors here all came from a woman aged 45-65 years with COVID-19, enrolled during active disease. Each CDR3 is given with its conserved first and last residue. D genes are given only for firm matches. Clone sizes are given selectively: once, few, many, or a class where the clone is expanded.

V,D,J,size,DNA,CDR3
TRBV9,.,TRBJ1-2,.,TGTGCCAGCACCCTAACAGGGAGATCTGGCTACACCTTC,CASTLTGRSGYTF
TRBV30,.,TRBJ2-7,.,TGTGCCTGGACTTTTGGGGGCTCCTCCTACGAGCAGTACTTC,CAWTFGGSSYEQYF
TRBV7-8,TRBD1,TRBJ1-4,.,TGTGCCAGCAGCCGAGACAGGGTTGAAAAACTGTTTTTT,CASSRDRVEKLFF
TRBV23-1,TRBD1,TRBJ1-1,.,TGCGCCAGCCGACCTTGTACAGGGGGCACTGAAGCTTTCTTT,CASRPCTGGTEAFF
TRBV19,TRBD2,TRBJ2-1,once,TGTGCCAGTTCTCCTAGCGGGTCGCCTGGCGGTGAGCAGTTCTTC,CASSPSGSPGGEQFF
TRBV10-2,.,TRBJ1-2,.,TGCGCCAGCAGTGAGAGCTCTTCCTACTATGGCTACACCTTC,CASSESSSYYGYTF
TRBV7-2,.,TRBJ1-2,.,TGTGCCAGCAGCTTAGTAGAGGCAGCCTATGGCTACACCTTC,CASSLVEAAYGYTF
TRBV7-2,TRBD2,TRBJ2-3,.,TGTGCCAGCAGTCTATCCGGGGGGGGTGATACGCAGTATTTT,CASSLSGGGDTQYF
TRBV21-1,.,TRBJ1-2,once,TGTGCCAGCAGGCAACCGAACAGGGGCGACTATGGCTACACCTTC,CASRQPNRGDYGYTF
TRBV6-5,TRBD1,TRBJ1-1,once,TGTGCCAGCAGCGGGGACAGGGTTGATGAAGCTTTCTTT,CASSGDRVDEAFF
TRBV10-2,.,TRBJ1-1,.,TGCGCCAGCAGTACCCGACAGGAGATGAACACTGAAGCTTTCTTT,CASSTRQEMNTEAFF
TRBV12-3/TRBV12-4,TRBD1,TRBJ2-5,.,TGTGCCAGCAGTCCCACAGGGGGAGAGACCCAGTACTTC,CASSPTGGETQYF
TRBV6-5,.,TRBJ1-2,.,TGTGCCAGCAGTCCGGGGGGCAGGGGCAAGGGTGGCTACACCTTC,CASSPGGRGKGGYTF
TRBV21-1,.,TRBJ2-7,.,TGTGCCAGCATCAGGAGGGTAGGGGGCAACGAGCAGTACTTC,CASIRRVGGNEQYF
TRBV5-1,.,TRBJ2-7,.,TGCGCCAGCAGCTTGGAGCAGGCGGGAAACGAGCAGTACTTC,CASSLEQAGNEQYF
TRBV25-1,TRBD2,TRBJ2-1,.,TGTGCCAGCAGTGAGTCCAGCGGGGTAATGAATGAGCAGTTCTTC,CASSESSGVMNEQFF
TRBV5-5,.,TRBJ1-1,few,TGTGCCAGCAGCTTCGACAGCCAGAACACTGAAGCTTTCTTT,CASSFDSQNTEAFF
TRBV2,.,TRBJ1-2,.,TGTGCCAGCAGTGAACGGACGGGAATGAACTATGGCTACACCTTC,CASSERTGMNYGYTF
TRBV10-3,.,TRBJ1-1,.,TGTGCCATCAGTGACTATCTGCGGAACACTGAAGCTTTCTTT,CAISDYLRNTEAFF
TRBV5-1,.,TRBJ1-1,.,TGCGCCAGCAGCTTGGAGGGGGTCAGTTCCCTGAACACTGAAGCTTTCTTT,CASSLEGVSSLNTEAFF
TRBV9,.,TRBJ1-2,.,TGTGCCAGCAGCGTAGGAACAGGGCACGACTATGGCTACACCTTC,CASSVGTGHDYGYTF
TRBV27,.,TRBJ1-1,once,TGTGCCAGCATCGGACACGCGCACACTGAAGCTTTCTTT,CASIGHAHTEAFF
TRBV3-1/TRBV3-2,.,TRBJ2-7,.,TGTGCCAGCACCACTGCGGACAGCGAGCAGTACTTC,CASTTADSEQYF
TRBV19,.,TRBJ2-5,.,TGTGCCAGTATGGACAGTATCCAAGAGACCCAGTACTTC,CASMDSIQETQYF
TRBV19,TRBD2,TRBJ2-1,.,TGTGCCAGTGCGACTAGCCCCACCTCGGGTGAGCAGTTCTTC,CASATSPTSGEQFF
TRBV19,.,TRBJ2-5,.,TGTGCCAGCAACGCCGGGGGAGAGACCCAGTACTTC,CASNAGGETQYF
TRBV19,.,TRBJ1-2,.,TGTGCCAGTAGTATAGTGAGCTACTATGGCTACACCTTC,CASSIVSYYGYTF
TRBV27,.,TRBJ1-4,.,TGTGCCAGCAGTTTCTCGGTCGCAACTAATGAAAAACTGTTTTTT,CASSFSVATNEKLFF
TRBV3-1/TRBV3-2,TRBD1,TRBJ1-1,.,TGTGCCAGCAGCACCCGGACAGGGAAAGTCACTGAAGCTTTCTTT,CASSTRTGKVTEAFF
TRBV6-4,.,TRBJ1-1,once,TGTGCCAGCAGTGAAACTTTCCTTCAGAACACTGAAGCTTTCTTT,CASSETFLQNTEAFF
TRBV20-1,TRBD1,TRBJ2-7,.,TGCAGTGCTAGTCTCCCGCCGGGACAGGGGGCCTACGAGCAGTACTTC,CSASLPPGQGAYEQYF
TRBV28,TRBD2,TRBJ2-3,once,TGTGCCAGCAGCTCGGGGGGGCGGGGCTTGAGAACAGATACGCAGTATTTT,CASSSGGRGLRTDTQYF
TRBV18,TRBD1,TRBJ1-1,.,TGTGCCAGCTCACCAAGGGGACAGGGATATGGTGAAGCTTTCTTT,CASSPRGQGYGEAFF
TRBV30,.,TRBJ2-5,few,TGTGCCTGGAGTGTAGGCCCCATCCCCGGGGAAGAGACCCAGTACTTC,CAWSVGPIPGEETQYF
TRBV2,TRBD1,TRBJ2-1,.,TGTGCCAGCAGTGAAGGACAGGGGGATGAGCAGTTCTTC,CASSEGQGDEQFF
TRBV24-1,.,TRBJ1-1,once,TGTGCCACCAGTGACCCCGGGCAGGGGATTGGGGCTTTCTTT,CATSDPGQGIGAFF
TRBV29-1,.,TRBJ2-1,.,TGCAGCGTTTTCAGGGGCTGGACCTACAATGAGCAGTTCTTC,CSVFRGWTYNEQFF
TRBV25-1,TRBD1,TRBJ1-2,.,TGTGCCAGTCGGACAGGTGAAGATGGCTACACCTTC,CASRTGEDGYTF
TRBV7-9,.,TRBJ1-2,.,TGTGCCAGCAGGAAGGGGCAAGAGGACGGTGGGTATGGCTACACCTTC,CASRKGQEDGGYGYTF
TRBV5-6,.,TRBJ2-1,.,TGTGCCAGCAGCGGGGCTTACAATGAGCAGTTCTTC,CASSGAYNEQFF
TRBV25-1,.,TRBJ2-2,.,TGTGCCAGCAGTGACCTCCGAACAGGGAGTTATACCGGGGAGCTGTTTTTT,CASSDLRTGSYTGELFF
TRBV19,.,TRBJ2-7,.,TGTGCCAGTAGCCAGGGTAGGGCCGAGCAGTACTTC,CASSQGRAEQYF
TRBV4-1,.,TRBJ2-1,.,TGCGCCAGCAGCCAAGTCAGGATGAATGAGCAGTTCTTC,CASSQVRMNEQFF
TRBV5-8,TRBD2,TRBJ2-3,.,TGTGCCAGCAGCCATGGGAGGGAGGTCGCAGATACGCAGTATTTT,CASSHGREVADTQYF
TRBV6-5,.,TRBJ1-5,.,TGTGCCAGCGGGGGGACTCCGCACCATTTT,CASGGTPHHF
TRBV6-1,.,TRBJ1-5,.,TGTGCCAGCAGTGAGTACGGGGTTTCTGGGGATCAGCCCCAGCATTTT,CASSEYGVSGDQPQHF
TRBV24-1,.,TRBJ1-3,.,TGTGCCACCAGTGAATCCGGACAGGGAAACACCATATATTTT,CATSESGQGNTIYF
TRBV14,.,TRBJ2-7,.,TGTGCCAGCAGCCAAGTCAGTTACTACGAGCAGTACTTC,CASSQVSYYEQYF
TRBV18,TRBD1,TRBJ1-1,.,TGTGCCAGCTCACCACAACGGGACAGGGGTGGCGAAGCTTTCTTT,CASSPQRDRGGEAFF
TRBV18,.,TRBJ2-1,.,TGTGCCAGCTCACTAGCGGGACAGAGTTCCAATGAGCAGTTCTTC,CASSLAGQSSNEQFF
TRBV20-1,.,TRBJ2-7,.,TGCAGTGCTAGTGCAGGGACTGGCTTTTACGAGCAGTACTTC,CSASAGTGFYEQYF
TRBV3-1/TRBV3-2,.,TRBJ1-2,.,TGTGCCAGCAGCCAACTTGGCCCTTATGGCTACACCTTC,CASSQLGPYGYTF
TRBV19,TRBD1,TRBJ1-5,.,TGTGCCAGTAACTCCCGGGGACAGGGGAATCAGCCCCAGCATTTT,CASNSRGQGNQPQHF
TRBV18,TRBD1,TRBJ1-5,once,TGTGCCAGCTCACATAATACTCCCGGGACAGATAGCAATCAGCCCCAGCATTTT,CASSHNTPGTDSNQPQHF
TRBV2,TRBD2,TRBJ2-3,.,TGTGCCAGCATCAAGGCGCTAGCGGGGGGGAGCACAGATACGCAGTATTTT,CASIKALAGGSTDTQYF
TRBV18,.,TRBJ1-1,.,TGTGCCAGCTCAACCGGGATGGGGAACACTGAAGCTTTCTTT,CASSTGMGNTEAFF
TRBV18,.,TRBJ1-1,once,TGTGCCAGCTCGTCTGGAGGTACGAACACTGAAGCTTTCTTT,CASSSGGTNTEAFF
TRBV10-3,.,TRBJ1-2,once,TGTGCCATCAGTGACCAGAGTCGGCTCAGACTCTATGGCTACACCTTC,CAISDQSRLRLYGYTF
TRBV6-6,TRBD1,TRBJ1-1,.,TGTGCCAGCAGTTACTCGGGGAGGACAGGGAGCACTGAAGCTTTCTTT,CASSYSGRTGSTEAFF